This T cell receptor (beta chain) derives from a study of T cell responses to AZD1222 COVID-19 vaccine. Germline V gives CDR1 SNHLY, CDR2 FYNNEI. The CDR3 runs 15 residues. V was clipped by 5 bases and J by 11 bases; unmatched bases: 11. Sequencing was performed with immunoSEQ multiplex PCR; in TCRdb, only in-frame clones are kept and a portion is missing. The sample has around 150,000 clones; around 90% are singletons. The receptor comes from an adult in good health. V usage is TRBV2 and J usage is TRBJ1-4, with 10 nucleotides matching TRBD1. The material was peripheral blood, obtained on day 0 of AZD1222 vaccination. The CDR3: CASSRTGTGAGKLFF. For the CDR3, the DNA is TGTGCCAGCAGTCGGACCGGGACAGGGGCTGGGAAACTGTTTTTT.